These 25 T cell receptor beta chains originate from one sample sequenced in a study of beta chain features in type 1 diabetes. The study reverse transcribed the entire isolated RNA, so it sequenced expressed TCRB transcripts. Sequenced by immunoSEQ multiplex PCR; TCRdb stores in-frame clones only, minus some. The data contain 310,000 or so clones, 8% to 13% of them singletons. Source material: naive CD4+ T cells from blood. The receptors here all came from a woman in her twenties or thirties in good health.

The J gene is TRBJ1-5, the V gene TRBV30; no reliable D call. CDR3 size: 16 residues. CDR1 is GTSNPN and CDR2 is SVGIG in the germline V gene (reference sequence). Between the trimmed V and J ends, which lost 2 bases and 2 bases, there was a span of 16 bases. For the CDR3, the DNA is TGTGCCTGGAGTTTCGGGTACGGAGTCGGCAATCAGCCCCAGCATTTT. Protein: CAWSFGYGVGNQPQHF.

This clone was counted only a few times. The chain has TRBV6-4 and TRBJ2-1; a weak D match, TRBD1 (5 bases). Germline CDR1 MRHNA, CDR2 SNTAGT. The CDR3 extends over 15 amino acids. The V gene lost 0 bases and the J gene lost 4 bases, with 10 bases spanning the gap. The CDR3 protein is CASSDSEAGYNEQFF. Written as DNA, the CDR3 is TGTGCCAGCAGTGACTCTGAAGCAGGGTACAATGAGCAGTTCTTC.

This clone occurred a few times. The chain employs TRBV30 and TRBJ1-5; D remains ambiguous. The germline CDR1 and CDR2 sequences are GTSNPN and SVGIG (reference sequence). Trimming took 1 base from V and 7 from J, leaving 14 bases between them. This CDR3 contains 14 residues. The CDR3 is CAWSGVGYYQPQHF. CDR3 coding DNA: TGTGCCTGGAGTGGGGTCGGGTATTACCAGCCCCAGCATTTT.

This clone was detected only a few times. The CDR3 nucleotides are TGTGCCACCCAAGAGGCGGGAGGGTCTGGGGCCAACGTCCTGACTTTC. Its translation: CATQEAGGSGANVLTF. V gene TRBV25-1 combines with J gene TRBJ2-6; 9 nucleotides align to TRBD2. This CDR3 comprises 16 residues. CDR1 is MGHDK and CDR2 is SYGVNS in the germline V gene. Trimming removed 10 bases from V and 1 base from J; junction bases left unmatched: 8.

The V gene is TRBV7-3, the J gene TRBJ2-1; perhaps TRBD1 as D (6 bases). V gave up 4 bases and J gave up 1 base, with 11 bases separating them. The CDR3 totals 15 residues. The V gene's germline CDR1 is SGHTA and CDR2 FQGTGA. CDR3: CASSSGDTSYNEQFF. CDR3 nucleotide sequence: TGTGCCAGCAGCTCAGGGGACACTTCCTACAATGAGCAGTTCTTC. Complete variable domain (other parts from reference TRBV7-3 and TRBJ2-1): GAGVSQTPSNKVTEKGKYVELRCDPISGHTALYWYRQSLGQGPEFLIYFQGTGAADDSGLPNDRFFAVRPEGSVSTLKIQRTERGDSAVYLCASSSGDTSYNEQFFGPGTRLTVL.

The V and J genes are TRBV11-1 and TRBJ2-3; D unclear. This CDR3 has 15 amino acids. From germline, CDR1 is SGHAT and CDR2 FQDESV (reference sequence). The V and J ends lost 5 bases and 4 bases respectively, with 16 bases between them. The CDR3 DNA sequence: TGTGCCAGCAGCCCTCAGTATACCCATTCAGATACGCAGTATTTT. Its protein product is CASSPQYTHSDTQYF.

The genes are TRBV29-1 and TRBJ2-7; TRBD2 matches 7 bases. This CDR3 comprises 14 residues. V was clipped by 6 bases and J by 0 bases; unmatched bases: 8. CDR1 SQVTM and CDR2 ANQGSEA come from the germline V gene. The chain's CDR3 is CSVVASGSSYEQYF. In DNA form, the CDR3 reads TGCAGCGTGGTGGCTAGCGGTAGCTCCTACGAGCAGTACTTC.

The V call is TRBV18, the J call TRBJ1-1; D may be TRBD1 (5 bases). The germline CDR1 and CDR2 sequences are KGHSH and LQKENI. V shed 3 bases and J shed 1 base, with 18 bases lying between them. The CDR3 is 17 residues long. CDR3 coding DNA: TGTGCCAGCTCACCCGTCCGGGCCGCCCAGGGGAACACTGAAGCTTTCTTT. Protein product: CASSPVRAAQGNTEAFF.

This clone has more than one count but fewer than ten. The V gene is TRBV19, the J gene TRBJ2-1; the D gene is possibly TRBD2 (5 bases). Per germline, CDR1 LNHDA and CDR2 SQIVND (reference sequence). Trimming removed 6 bases at V and 5 bases at J, with 14 bases between. The CDR3 contains 14 residues. CDR3 loop: CASRTSGLNNEQFF. The CDR3 DNA reads TGTGCCAGTAGGACCTCAGGACTGAACAATGAGCAGTTCTTC.

The J gene is TRBJ2-1, the V gene TRBV4-2; 11 nucleotides line up with TRBD2. The germline gives CDR1 LGHNA, CDR2 YNFKEQ. Trimming removed 0 bases from V and 6 bases from J; junction bases left unmatched: 7. The CDR3 runs 17 residues. CDR3 nucleotide sequence: TGTGCCAGCAGCCAAGAAGAACTAGCGGGAGCCCTCAATGAGCAGTTCTTC. This encodes CASSQEELAGALNEQFF.

The chain couples TRBV30 to TRBJ2-7; TRBD1 agrees at 7 bases. From germline, CDR1 is GTSNPN and CDR2 SVGIG (reference sequence). Trimming removed 1 base from V and 3 bases from J; junction bases left unmatched: 9. This CDR3 is 15 amino acids long. DNA for the CDR3: TGTGCCTGGAGTGCTCACGCGGACAGGAGCTACGAGCAGTACTTC. Translated: CAWSAHADRSYEQYF.

The chain combines TRBV5-6 with TRBJ2-5; weak D call: TRBD1 (5 bases). The CDR3 contains 13 residues. Germline V lookup: CDR1 SGHDT, CDR2 YYEEEE. Trimming stripped 3 bases from V and 4 bases from J, with 10 bases between. The CDR3: CASSWGRRETQYF. CDR3 DNA: TGTGCCAGCAGCTGGGGCCGGAGAGAGACCCAGTACTTC. Supplemented by reference TRBV5-6 and TRBJ2-5, the full variable domain reads DAGVTQSPTHLIKTRGQQVTLRCSPKSGHDTVSWYQQALGQGPQFIFQYYEEEERQRGNFPDRFSGHQFPNYSSELNVNALLLGDSALYLCASSWGRRETQYFGPGTRLLVL.

This clone was seen a few times. V usage is TRBV18 and J usage is TRBJ2-5; TRBD2 matches at 7 bases. The CDR3 covers 14 residues. Germline CDR1 and CDR2: KGHSH and LQKENI. V dropped 6 bases and J dropped 5; count of bases not matched to a gene: 9. CDR3 residues: CASSSTSERETQYF. The CDR3 DNA sequence: TGTGCCAGCTCCTCAACTAGCGAGAGGGAGACCCAGTACTTC. Complete variable domain (other parts from reference TRBV18 and TRBJ2-5): NAGVMQNPRHLVRRRGQEARLRCSPMKGHSHVYWYRQLPEEGLKFMVYLQKENIIDESGMPKERFSAEFPKEGPSILRIQQVVRGDSAAYFCASSSTSERETQYFGPGTRLLVL.

A word on this clone: This sample also contains other DNA sequences that code for the same CDR3. The chain combines TRBV9 with TRBJ2-3; a possible D gene is TRBD2 (6 bases). Trimming left V 0 bases short and J 3 bases short, with 11 bases between. The length of the CDR3 is 15 residues. Germline V gene lookup returns CDR1 SGDLS and CDR2 YYNGEE. Written as DNA, the CDR3 is TGTGCCAGCAGCGTAGTTGCGGGAAGAACAGATACGCAGTATTTT. Protein: CASSVVAGRTDTQYF.

This clone has only a few counts. The V and J genes are TRBV7-2 and TRBJ2-1, with 8 bases identical to TRBD2. After removal of 5 bases from V and 6 bases from J, the junction contained 12 bases not matched to a gene. There are 16 residues in the CDR3. The germline V gene has CDR1 SGHTA and CDR2 FQGNSA. Here the CDR3 DNA reads TGTGCCAGCAGCCGGGGGGGGAGCGGGCGAGGCAATGAGCAGTTCTTC. This gives the protein CASSRGGSGRGNEQFF.

This clone was detected only a few times. V gene TRBV7-9 combines with J gene TRBJ2-1; 15 bases are a match to TRBD2. Germline CDR1 reads SEHNR; CDR2 reads FQNEAQ (reference sequence). The CDR3 has 17 residues. After removal of 5 bases from V and 5 bases from J, the junction contained 7 bases not matched to a gene. CDR3 DNA: TGTGCCAGCAGCCCAGGGACTAGCGGGAGGTTCGACAATGAGCAGTTCTTC. As protein: CASSPGTSGRFDNEQFF.

The rearrangement uses TRBV18 and TRBJ1-1, with D perhaps matching TRBD1 (5 bases). With 1 base removed from V and 5 bases from J, the gap between germline ends came to 11 bases. Germline V lookup: CDR1 KGHSH, CDR2 LQKENI. This CDR3 region has 14 residues. The CDR3 DNA reads TGTGCCAGCTCACCACGGGGGGGAATTACTGAAGCTTTCTTT. Protein sequence: CASSPRGGITEAFF.

This clone was seen a handful of times. Other nucleotide sequences from this sample produce the same CDR3. The chain recombines TRBV7-9 with TRBJ2-5; TRBD2 agrees at 10 bases. The CDR3 extends over 14 amino acids. The germline V gene has CDR1 SEHNR and CDR2 FQNEAQ (reference sequence). Unmatched junction bases numbered 4, after V lost 5 bases and J lost 4 bases. The CDR3 DNA reads TGTGCCAGCAGCAGCCTAGCGGGAGTAGAGACCCAGTACTTC. Translation: CASSSLAGVETQYF.

This clone was seen a few times. The genes are TRBV18 and TRBJ1-3, with 7 bases that match TRBD1. Germline lookup yields CDR1 KGHSH and CDR2 LQKENI. The CDR3 sequence is 15 residues long. V gave up 6 bases and J gave up 1 base; unmatched junction bases: 6. The CDR3 spells CASSPKDRSGNTIYF. Written as DNA, the CDR3 is TGTGCCAGCTCCCCAAAGGACAGGTCTGGAAACACCATATATTTT.

The chain has TRBV18 and TRBJ1-2; 9 bases align to TRBD1. In germline, CDR1 is KGHSH, CDR2 LQKENI. The V gene end was trimmed by 5 bases and the J gene end by 4 bases; junction bases not matched to a gene: 8. This CDR3 comprises 15 residues. The CDR3 region is CASSSGQGTLYGYTF. The CDR3 DNA reads TGTGCCAGCTCATCGGGACAGGGTACCCTCTATGGCTACACCTTC. Filled out from reference TRBV18 and TRBJ1-2, the complete variable domain reads NAGVMQNPRHLVRRRGQEARLRCSPMKGHSHVYWYRQLPEEGLKFMVYLQKENIIDESGMPKERFSAEFPKEGPSILRIQQVVRGDSAAYFCASSSGQGTLYGYTFGSGTRLTVV.

The gene calls are TRBV19 and TRBJ2-3; the D is unclear. CDR1 is LNHDA and CDR2 is SQIVND in the germline V gene (reference sequence). The ends were cut back, 5 bases at V and 2 bases at J, with 8 bases in the middle. The CDR3 contains 13 residues. CDR3 DNA sequence: TGTGCCAGTAGTGAATCAGACACAGATACGCAGTATTTT. It translates to CASSESDTDTQYF. The whole variable domain, remainder taken from reference TRBV19 and TRBJ2-3, is DGGITQSPKYLFRKEGQNVTLSCEQNLNHDAMYWYRQDPGQGLRLIYYSQIVNDFQKGDIAEGYSVSREKKESFPLTVTSAQKNPTAFYLCASSESDTDTQYFGPGTRLTVL.

This clone was seen a few times. The V and J genes are TRBV7-2 and TRBJ2-7, with D tentatively TRBD1 (5 bases). The CDR3 covers 12 residues. In germline, CDR1 is SGHTA, CDR2 FQGNSA. The V and J ends lost 4 bases and 3 bases respectively, with 7 bases between them. The CDR3 coding sequence is TGTGCCAGCAGCTCGGACAACTACGAGCAGTACTTC. This gives the protein CASSSDNYEQYF. The variable domain in full, completed from reference TRBV7-2 and TRBJ2-7, reads GAGVSQSPSNKVTEKGKDVELRCDPISGHTALYWYRQSLGQGLEFLIYFQGNSAPDKSGLPSDRFSAERTGGSVSTLTIQRTQQEDSAVYLCASSSDNYEQYFGPGTRLTVT.

The chain is built from TRBV27 and TRBJ2-2, with 10 bases matching TRBD2. Germline V lookup: CDR1 MNHEY, CDR2 SMNVEV (reference sequence). V lost 1 base and J lost 7; bases outside the gene matches: 9. The CDR3 has 17 amino acids. Here the CDR3 reads CASSLFLLAGESGELFF. The CDR3 nucleotides are TGTGCCAGCAGTTTATTTCTCCTAGCGGGAGAGAGCGGGGAGCTGTTTTTT.

This clone was seen a few times. The genes are TRBV6-5 and TRBJ2-2, with a tentative D call TRBD2 (7 bases). Germline V gene sequence: CDR1 MNHEY, CDR2 SVGAGI. The CDR3 runs 16 residues. Trimming removed 0 bases from V and 7 bases from J, with 15 bases in between. CDR3 loop: CASSYSGGGRIGELFF. The DNA of the CDR3 is TGTGCCAGCAGTTACTCCGGGGGCGGGAGAATCGGGGAGCTGTTTTTT.

The chain couples TRBV4-2 to TRBJ2-5; weak D call: TRBD1 (5 bases). The ends were cut back, 1 base at V and 2 bases at J, with 11 bases in the middle. Germline V gene sequence: CDR1 LGHNA, CDR2 YNFKEQ. CDR3 length: 15 residues. The CDR3 bases are TGTGCCAGCAGCCAAGGAATCAGGGAACAAGAGACCCAGTACTTC. Its translation: CASSQGIREQETQYF.